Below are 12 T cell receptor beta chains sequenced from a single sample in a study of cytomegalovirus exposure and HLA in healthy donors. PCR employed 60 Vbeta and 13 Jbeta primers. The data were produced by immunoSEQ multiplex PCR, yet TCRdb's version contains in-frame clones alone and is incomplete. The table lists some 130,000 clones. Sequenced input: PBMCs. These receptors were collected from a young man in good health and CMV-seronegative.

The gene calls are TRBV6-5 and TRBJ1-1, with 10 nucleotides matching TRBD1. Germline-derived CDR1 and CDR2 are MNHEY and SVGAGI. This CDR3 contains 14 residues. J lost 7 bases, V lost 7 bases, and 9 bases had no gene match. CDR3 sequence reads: CASTLGQGVLEAFF. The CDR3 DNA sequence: TGTGCCAGCACCCTAGGACAGGGGGTGCTTGAAGCTTTCTTT.

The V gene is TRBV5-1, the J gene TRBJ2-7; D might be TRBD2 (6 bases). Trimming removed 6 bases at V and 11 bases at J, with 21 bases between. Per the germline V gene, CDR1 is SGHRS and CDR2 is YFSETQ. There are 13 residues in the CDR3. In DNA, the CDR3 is TGCGCCAGCACCCATGGGACTCCAGGTGAAGAGTACTTC. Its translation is CASTHGTPGEEYF.

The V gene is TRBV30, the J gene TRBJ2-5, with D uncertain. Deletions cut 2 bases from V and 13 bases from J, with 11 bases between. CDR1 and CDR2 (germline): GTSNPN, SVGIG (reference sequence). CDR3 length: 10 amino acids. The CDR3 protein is CAWSHNYLYF. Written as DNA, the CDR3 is TGTGCCTGGAGTCATAACTACTTGTACTTC.

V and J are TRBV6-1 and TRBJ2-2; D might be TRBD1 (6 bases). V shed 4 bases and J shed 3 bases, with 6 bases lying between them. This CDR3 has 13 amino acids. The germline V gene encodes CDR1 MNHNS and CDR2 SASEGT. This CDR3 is CASSGQDTGELFF. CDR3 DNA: TGTGCCAGCAGTGGACAGGACACCGGGGAGCTGTTTTTT.

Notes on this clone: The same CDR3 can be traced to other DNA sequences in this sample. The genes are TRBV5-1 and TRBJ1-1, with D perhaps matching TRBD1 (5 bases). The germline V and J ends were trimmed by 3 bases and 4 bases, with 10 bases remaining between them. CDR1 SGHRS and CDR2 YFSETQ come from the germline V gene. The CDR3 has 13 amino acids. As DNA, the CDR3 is TGCGCCAGCAGCTGGGGCCAGGGCACTGAAGCTTTCTTT. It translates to CASSWGQGTEAFF. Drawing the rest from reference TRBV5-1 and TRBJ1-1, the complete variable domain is KAGVTQTPRYLIKTRGQQVTLSCSPISGHRSVSWYQQTPGQGLQFLFEYFSETQRNKGNFPGRFSGRQFSNSRSEMNVSTLELGDSALYLCASSWGQGTEAFFGQGTRLTVV.

CDR3 region: CASSRLDRGSTDTQYF. The CDR3 nucleotides read TGCGCCAGCAGCCGACTTGACAGGGGCAGCACAGATACGCAGTATTTT. The chain is built from TRBV5-1 and TRBJ2-3; 8 bases fit TRBD1. The junction had 7 bases not matched to a gene; V was cut back by 4 bases and J by 0 bases. This CDR3 contains 16 residues. The germline V gene encodes CDR1 SGHRS and CDR2 YFSETQ.

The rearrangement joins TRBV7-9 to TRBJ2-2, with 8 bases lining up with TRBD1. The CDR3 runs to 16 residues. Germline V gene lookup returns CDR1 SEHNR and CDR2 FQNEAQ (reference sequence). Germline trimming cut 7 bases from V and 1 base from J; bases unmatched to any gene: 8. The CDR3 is CASTFTGTGNTGELFF. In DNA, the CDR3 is TGTGCCAGCACCTTTACCGGGACAGGGAACACCGGGGAGCTGTTTTTT.

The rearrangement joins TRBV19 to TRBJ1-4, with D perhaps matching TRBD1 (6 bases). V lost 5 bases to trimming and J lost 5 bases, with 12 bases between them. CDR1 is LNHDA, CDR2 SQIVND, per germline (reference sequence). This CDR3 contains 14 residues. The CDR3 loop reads CASSPRGGNEKLFF. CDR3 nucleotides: TGTGCCAGTAGTCCCCGAGGGGGAAATGAAAAACTGTTTTTT.

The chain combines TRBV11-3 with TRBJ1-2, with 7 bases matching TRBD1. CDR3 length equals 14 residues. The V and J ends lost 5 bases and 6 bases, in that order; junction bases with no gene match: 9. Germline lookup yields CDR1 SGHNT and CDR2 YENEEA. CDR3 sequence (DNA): TGTGCCAGCAGCAGCACAGGGGCCGACGATGGCTACACCTTC. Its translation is CASSSTGADDGYTF.

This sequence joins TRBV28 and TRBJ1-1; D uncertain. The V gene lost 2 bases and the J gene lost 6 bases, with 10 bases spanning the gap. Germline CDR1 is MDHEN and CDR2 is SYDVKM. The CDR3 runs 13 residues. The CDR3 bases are TGTGCCAGCAGTTTAAAGGCCGGGTCTGAAGCTTTCTTT. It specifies CASSLKAGSEAFF.

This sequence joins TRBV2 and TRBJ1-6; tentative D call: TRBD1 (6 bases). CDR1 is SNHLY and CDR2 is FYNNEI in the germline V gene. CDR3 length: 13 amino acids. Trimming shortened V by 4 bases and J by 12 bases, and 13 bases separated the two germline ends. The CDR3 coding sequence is TGTGCCAGCAGTGTCAGGGGAATTCAACCCCTCCACTTT. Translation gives CASSVRGIQPLHF. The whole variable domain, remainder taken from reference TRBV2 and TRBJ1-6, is EPEVTQTPSHQVTQMGQEVILRCVPISNHLYFYWYRQILGQKVEFLVSFYNNEISEKSEIFDDQFSVERPDGSNFTLKIRSTKLEDSAMYFCASSVRGIQPLHFGNGTRLTVT.

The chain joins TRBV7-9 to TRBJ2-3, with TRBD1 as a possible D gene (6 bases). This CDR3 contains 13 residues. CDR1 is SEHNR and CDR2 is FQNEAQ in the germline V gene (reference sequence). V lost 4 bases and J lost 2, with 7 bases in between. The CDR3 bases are TGTGCCAGCAGCTGGGACATCACAGATACGCAGTATTTT. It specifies CASSWDITDTQYF.